The TCR beta chain described here comes from a study of T-cell memory formation after mild COVID-19. Broader study findings: Day 15 to 85 contractors were CD4/CD8 balanced; later expanders leaned CD4+. CM and EM subsets held most contracting CD4+ clones; EMRA held CD8+ ones. The authors did not confirm SARS-CoV-2 specificity of second-wave clones peaking day 37. In pre-infection memory, a portion of responding clones appeared, which suggested that cross-reactive memory joined.

On this clonotype: Its antigen is currently unknown.

TCRdb independently ran MiXCR on the 5' RACE reads; one entry per CDR3 protein. The table has hundreds of thousands of distinct CDR3 sequences, approximately 24% seen once; the top ten hold around 9%. The CDR3 contains 14 residues. Germline CDR1 reads MNHEY; CDR2 reads SMNVEV (reference sequence). V was pared by 2 bases and J by 10 bases, with 8 bases of the junction left unmatched. Sequencing used PBMCs or a T cell subset sorted from them (not recorded which). V gene TRBV27 combines with J gene TRBJ1-2; 9 positions match TRBD1. The receptor was isolated from an adult woman who had mild COVID-19 (a few samples of this study predate the infection). Cell type and time point are not known. DNA of the CDR3: TGTGCCAGCAGTTTAGGCCAACAGGGGGCCTTCTACACCTTC. Protein: CASSLGQQGAFYTF.